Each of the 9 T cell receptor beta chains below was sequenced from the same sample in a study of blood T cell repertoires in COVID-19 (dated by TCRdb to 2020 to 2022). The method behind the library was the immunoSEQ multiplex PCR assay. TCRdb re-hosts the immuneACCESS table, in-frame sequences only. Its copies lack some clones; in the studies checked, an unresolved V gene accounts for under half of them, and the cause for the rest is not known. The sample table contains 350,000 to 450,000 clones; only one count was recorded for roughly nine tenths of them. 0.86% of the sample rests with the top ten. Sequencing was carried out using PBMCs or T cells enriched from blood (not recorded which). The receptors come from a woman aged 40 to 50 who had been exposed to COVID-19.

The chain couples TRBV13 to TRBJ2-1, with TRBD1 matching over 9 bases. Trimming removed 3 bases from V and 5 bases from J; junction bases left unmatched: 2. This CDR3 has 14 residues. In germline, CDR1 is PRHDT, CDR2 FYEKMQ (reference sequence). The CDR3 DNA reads TGTGCCAGCAGCTTGGGACAGGGAAACAATGAGCAGTTCTTC. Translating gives CASSLGQGNNEQFF.

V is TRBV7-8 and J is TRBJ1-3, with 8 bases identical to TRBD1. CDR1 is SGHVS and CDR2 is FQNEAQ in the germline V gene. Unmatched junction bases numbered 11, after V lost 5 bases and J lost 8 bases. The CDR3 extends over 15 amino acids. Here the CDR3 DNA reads TGTGCCAGCAGCCAGACGAGGCAGGGGGCATACACCATATATTTT. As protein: CASSQTRQGAYTIYF.

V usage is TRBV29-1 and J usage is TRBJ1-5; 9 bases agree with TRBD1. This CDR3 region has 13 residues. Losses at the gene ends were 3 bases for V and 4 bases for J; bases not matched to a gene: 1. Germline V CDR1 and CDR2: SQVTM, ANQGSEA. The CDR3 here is CSVEGTGNQPQHF. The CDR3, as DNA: TGCAGCGTTGAGGGGACAGGGAATCAGCCCCAGCATTTT.

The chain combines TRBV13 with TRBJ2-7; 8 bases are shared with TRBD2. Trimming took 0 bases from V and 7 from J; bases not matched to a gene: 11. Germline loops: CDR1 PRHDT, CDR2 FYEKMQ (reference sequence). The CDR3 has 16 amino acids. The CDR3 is CASSLGPPAGVREQYF. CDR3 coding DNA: TGTGCCAGCAGCTTAGGCCCCCCAGCGGGAGTCAGGGAGCAGTACTTC.

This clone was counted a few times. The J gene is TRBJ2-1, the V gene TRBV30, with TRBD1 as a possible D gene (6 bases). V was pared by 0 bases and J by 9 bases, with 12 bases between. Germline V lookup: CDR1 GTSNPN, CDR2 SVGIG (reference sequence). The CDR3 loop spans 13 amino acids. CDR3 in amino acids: CAWSVRQDFEQFF. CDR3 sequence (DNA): TGTGCCTGGAGTGTAAGACAGGACTTTGAGCAGTTCTTC.

The chain's CDR3 is CASSSGQGYNEQFF. For the CDR3, the DNA is TGTGCCAGTAGCTCCGGACAGGGGTACAATGAGCAGTTCTTC. The V gene is TRBV19, the J gene TRBJ2-1; 9 bases line up with TRBD1. The CDR3 extends over 14 amino acids. The J segment lost 4 bases and the V segment lost 6 bases, leaving 4 bases of the junction unmatched. CDR1 is LNHDA and CDR2 is SQIVND in the germline V gene (reference sequence). The full variable domain, rest sourced from reference TRBV19 and TRBJ2-1, is DGGITQSPKYLFRKEGQNVTLSCEQNLNHDAMYWYRQDPGQGLRLIYYSQIVNDFQKGDIAEGYSVSREKKESFPLTVTSAQKNPTAFYLCASSSGQGYNEQFFGPGTRLTVL.

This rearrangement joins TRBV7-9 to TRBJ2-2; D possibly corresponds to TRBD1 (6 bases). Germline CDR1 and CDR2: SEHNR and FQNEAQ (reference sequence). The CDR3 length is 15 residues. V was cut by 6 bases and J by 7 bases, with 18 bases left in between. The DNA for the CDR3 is TGTGCCAGCAGTCGGATCAGGGGTTCGAACGGGGAGCTGTTTTTT. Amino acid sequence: CASSRIRGSNGELFF.

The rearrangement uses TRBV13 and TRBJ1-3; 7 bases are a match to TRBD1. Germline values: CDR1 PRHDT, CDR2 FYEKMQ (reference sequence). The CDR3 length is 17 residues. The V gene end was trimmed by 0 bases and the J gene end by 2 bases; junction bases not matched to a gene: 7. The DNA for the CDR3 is TGTGCCAGCAGCTTAGGTCGAATACAGGGGACTGGAAACACCATATATTTT. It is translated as CASSLGRIQGTGNTIYF.

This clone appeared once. DNA of the CDR3: TGTGCCAGCAGTTACTCGATACTTAACTATGGCTACACCTTC. Translated: CASSYSILNYGYTF. The rearrangement joins TRBV6-5 to TRBJ1-2; no definite D call. CDR1 is MNHEY, CDR2 SVGAGI, per germline. CDR3 length: 14 amino acids. Trimming stripped 0 bases from V and 1 base from J, with 6 bases between.